The T cell receptor beta chain under discussion was sequenced for a study of shared clonotypes between healthy human individuals. Findings and caveats of the study: Enrolling few donors narrowed the genetic and exposure-history diversity that was represented. Among non-shared clonotypes, generation probabilities were lower than among those shared by all four donors.

Every subset's genomic DNA went evenly onto several immunoSEQ plates. Repertoires were generated with immunoSEQ multiplex PCR, while TCRdb's copy carries only in-frame clones and drops some. Of about 2.1 million clones in the sample, roughly 93% were seen once. Regarding this clone: Its antigen is not identified.

The naive CD8 fraction comprised CD45RO-negative cells positively selected for CCR7 and excluded terminally differentiated effector memory CD45RA+ cells. This CDR3 is built from 14 residues. The J segment lost 2 bases and the V segment lost 7 bases, leaving 6 bases of the junction unmatched. Germline loops: CDR1 MNHEY, CDR2 SMNVEV (reference sequence). Sequenced material: naive CD8+ T cells from PBMCs. The genes are TRBV27 and TRBJ2-3; 7 bases are shared with TRBD2. This TCR was recovered from a young man in good health. Some clones in this sample may be carry-over from other donors' samples. CDR3: CASTQGGSTDTQYF. CDR3 nucleotides: TGTGCCAGCACCCAGGGAGGGTCCACAGATACGCAGTATTTT.